The next 21 T cell receptor beta chains were all read from a single sample in a study of graft-versus-host responses after intestinal transplantation. The repertoire was sequenced with immunoSEQ multiplex PCR; TCRdb's copy has only in-frame clones and lacks some. The sample carries roughly 99,000 clones, roughly 88% recorded once. Sequenced here: PBMCs, sampled 255 days after intestinal transplant. The source is a human patient who received an intestinal transplant, so some T cells may come from the graft donor.

There are a few counts of this clone. The chain has TRBV2 and TRBJ2-1; D not resolved. Germline CDR1 is SNHLY and CDR2 is FYNNEI. The CDR3 has 13 amino acids. Trimming removed 11 bases from V and 4 bases from J, with 15 bases in between. CDR3 coding DNA: TGTGCCGGATGTGTGGGAACATACAATGAGCAGTTCTTC. Protein: CAGCVGTYNEQFF.

The chain combines TRBV28 with TRBJ2-2; no clear D. CDR3 length equals 15 residues. Germline values: CDR1 MDHEN, CDR2 SYDVKM. V was cut by 3 bases and J by 0 bases, with 8 bases left in between. The CDR3 nucleotides read TGTGCCAGCAGTTTGGGCAGCTCGAACACCGGGGAGCTGTTTTTT. Translated, it gives CASSLGSSNTGELFF.

The V and J genes are TRBV15 and TRBJ2-2; unclear D gene. The CDR3 has 13 amino acids. Trimming shortened V by 2 bases and J by 3 bases, and 4 bases separated the two germline ends. Germline assignment: CDR1 LNHNV and CDR2 YYDKDF (reference sequence). The CDR3 sequence: CATSRPDTGELFF. For the CDR3, the DNA is TGTGCCACCAGCAGACCAGACACCGGGGAGCTGTTTTTT.

This clone was counted a single time. V is TRBV28 and J is TRBJ2-1; 9 bases fit TRBD1. The CDR3 sequence is 15 residues long. Germline trimming cut 4 bases from V and 6 bases from J; bases unmatched to any gene: 7. Germline assignment: CDR1 MDHEN and CDR2 SYDVKM. DNA for the CDR3: TGTGCCAGCAGTTACCGGGACAGGGTACTCAATGAGCAGTTCTTC. Translation gives CASSYRDRVLNEQFF.

The genes are TRBV5-1 and TRBJ2-3; 8 bases align to TRBD2. The CDR3 extends over 15 amino acids. CDR1 is SGHRS, CDR2 YFSETQ, per germline. Unmatched junction bases numbered 4, after V lost 4 bases and J lost 0 bases. The CDR3 reads CASSPWTSSTDTQYF. The DNA of the CDR3 is TGCGCCAGCAGCCCCTGGACTAGCAGCACAGATACGCAGTATTTT.

This clone is a singleton in its sample. The chain recombines TRBV5-6 with TRBJ1-2; 7 bases are shared with TRBD1. The ends lost 3 bases at V and 7 bases at J; junction bases unmatched: 12. Germline V CDR1 and CDR2: SGHDT, YYEEEE. The CDR3 covers 15 residues. The DNA for the CDR3 is TGTGCCAGCAGCTCAGGGACAGCGGATTGGGGTGGCTACACCTTC. This codes for CASSSGTADWGGYTF.

Ten or more counts support this clone. The genes are TRBV5-8 and TRBJ2-7; possibly TRBD1 or TRBD2 for D (5 bases each). Looked up from germline, CDR1 is SGHTS and CDR2 is YDEGEE. V gave up 3 bases and J gave up 1 base, with 8 bases separating them. The CDR3 sequence is 13 residues long. The CDR3 DNA sequence: TGTGCCAGCAGCTGGGACGGGTCCTACGAGCAGTACTTC. It codes for CASSWDGSYEQYF.

The CDR3 DNA sequence: TGTGCCACCAGCAGAGATTCCCCCAGGGGTGAGAGCTCCTATAATTCACCCCTCCACTTT. Translated: CATSRDSPRGESSYNSPLHF. This chain connects TRBV15 to TRBJ1-6; D possibly corresponds to TRBD1 (6 bases). The CDR3 loop spans 20 amino acids. Per germline, CDR1 LNHNV and CDR2 YYDKDF (reference sequence). Deletions cut 0 bases from V and 0 bases from J, with 18 bases between. The full variable domain, with the rest looked up from reference TRBV15 and TRBJ1-6, is DAMVIQNPRYQVTQFGKPVTLSCSQTLNHNVMYWYQQKSSQAPKLLFHYYDKDFNNEADTPDNFQSRRPNTSFCFLDIRSPGLGDTAMYLCATSRDSPRGESSYNSPLHFGNGTRLTVT.

The CDR3, as DNA: TGTGCCAGCAGCTTGTCCCCCTCGGGACTAGCGGGAGGGCGCGAGCAGTACTTC. Protein sequence: CASSLSPSGLAGGREQYF. The genes are TRBV7-6 and TRBJ2-7; TRBD2 matches 16 bases. The CDR3 covers 18 residues. Germline lookup yields CDR1 SGHVS and CDR2 FNYEAQ. Trimming took 3 bases from V and 6 from J; bases not matched to a gene: 11.

The chain uses TRBV28 and TRBJ1-3; the D gene is possibly TRBD1 (5 bases). V lost 10 bases, J lost 1 base, and 14 bases lay in between. Germline lookup yields CDR1 MDHEN and CDR2 SYDVKM. This CDR3 region has 14 residues. The CDR3 region has the DNA TGTGCCACCCGTGGCGAGGGGTCTGGAAACACCATATATTTT. Its translation is CATRGEGSGNTIYF.

This sequence joins TRBV2 and TRBJ1-5, with D tentatively TRBD1 (6 bases). The CDR3 covers 13 residues. V gave up 2 bases and J gave up 7 bases, with 9 bases separating them. The germline CDR1 and CDR2 sequences are SNHLY and FYNNEI. The CDR3 spells CASSETGWQPQHF. For the CDR3, the DNA is TGTGCCAGCAGTGAAACAGGGTGGCAGCCCCAGCATTTT.

This clone was seen once. The J gene is TRBJ2-5, the V gene TRBV9; tentatively, D is TRBD1 or TRBD2 (5 bases each). Germline CDR1 is SGDLS and CDR2 is YYNGEE. CDR3 length: 14 residues. V dropped 3 bases and J dropped 0 bases, with 9 bases sitting between them. CDR3 DNA sequence: TGTGCCAGCAGCGCCGGGACGTACCAAGAGACCCAGTACTTC. Its protein is CASSAGTYQETQYF. Full variable domain (rest looked up from reference TRBV9 and TRBJ2-5): DSGVTQTPKHLITATGQRVTLRCSPRSGDLSVYWYQQSLDQGLQFLIQYYNGEERAKGNILERFSAQQFPDLHSELNLSSLELGDSALYFCASSAGTYQETQYFGPGTRLLVL.

The chain recombines TRBV14 with TRBJ1-2; TRBD1 aligns across 9 bases. Germline trimming cut 3 bases from V and 4 bases from J; bases unmatched to any gene: 6. Germline V CDR1 and CDR2: SGHDN, FVKESK. This CDR3 has 15 amino acids. The CDR3 DNA is TGTGCCAGCAGCCAGGGACAGGGAGTCTTCTATGGCTACACCTTC. Protein sequence: CASSQGQGVFYGYTF.

The gene calls are TRBV4-3 and TRBJ1-2; D not certain. There are 14 residues in the CDR3. Germline V CDR1 and CDR2: LGHNA, YSLEER. The germline V and J ends were trimmed by 0 bases and 1 base, with 6 bases remaining between them. The CDR3 sequence is CASSQDVGNYGYTF. The CDR3 nucleotides read TGCGCCAGCAGCCAAGATGTGGGTAACTATGGCTACACCTTC.

This sequence joins TRBV27 and TRBJ2-1; TRBD2 matches at 8 bases. CDR1 MNHEY and CDR2 SMNVEV come from the germline V gene (reference sequence). CDR3 length: 16 amino acids. Trimming took 5 bases from V and 5 from J; bases not matched to a gene: 11. The CDR3 coding sequence is TGTGCCAGCAGTCCCTCCTGGCGGGGGGTGCACAATGAGCAGTTCTTC. Amino acids: CASSPSWRGVHNEQFF.

The chain carries TRBV2 and TRBJ1-1; D uncertain. There are 11 residues in the CDR3. The germline V and J ends were trimmed by 10 bases and 8 bases, with 14 bases remaining between them. The germline gives CDR1 SNHLY, CDR2 FYNNEI. The CDR3 DNA reads TGTGCCACCCTGTTGACCGCAGAAGCTTTCTTT. It translates to CATLLTAEAFF.

The rearrangement joins TRBV29-1 to TRBJ2-2; D is undetermined. Trimming took off 4 bases at V and 2 bases at J, with 17 bases between the two ends. The CDR3 totals 16 residues. In germline, CDR1 is SQVTM, CDR2 ANQGSEA. The DNA for the CDR3 is TGCAGCGTTGCGGTCCTGGCCCCCCCCAACACCGGGGAGCTGTTTTTT. Protein: CSVAVLAPPNTGELFF.

The chain has TRBV5-4 and TRBJ2-3, with TRBD1 identical over 7 bases. V lost 0 bases, J lost 3 bases, and 4 bases stayed unmatched. CDR3 length: 15 residues. Germline CDR1 reads SGHNT; CDR2 reads YYREEE (reference sequence). This chain's CDR3 is CASSLDRGRTDTQYF. The CDR3 DNA sequence: TGTGCCAGCAGCTTGGACAGGGGTCGGACAGATACGCAGTATTTT.

This chain connects TRBV29-1 to TRBJ2-7; 10 nucleotides agree with TRBD2. Germline CDR1 is SQVTM and CDR2 is ANQGSEA. The V and J ends lost 0 bases and 4 bases, in that order; junction bases with no gene match: 9. The CDR3 totals 16 residues. The CDR3 loop is CSVEDQVAGGVYEQYF. The CDR3 DNA follows: TGCAGCGTTGAAGATCAGGTAGCGGGAGGTGTTTACGAGCAGTACTTC.

The genes are TRBV6-1 and TRBJ1-1; D remains unclear. The CDR3 runs 10 residues. Between the trimmed V and J ends, which lost 6 bases and 8 bases, there was a span of 7 bases. The germline V gene encodes CDR1 MNHNS and CDR2 SASEGT. CDR3 region: CASRAGEAFF. CDR3 coding DNA: TGTGCCAGCAGGGCGGGGGAAGCTTTCTTT.

The V call is TRBV27, the J call TRBJ1-6; D unclear. Looked up from germline, CDR1 is MNHEY and CDR2 is SMNVEV (reference sequence). Trimming left V 0 bases short and J 8 bases short, with 14 bases between. The CDR3 contains 16 residues. CDR3 sequence (DNA): TGTGCCAGCAGTTTATCCGGACGGCTATCCTATTCACCCCTCCACTTT. It codes for CASSLSGRLSYSPLHF.